The rows below give T cell receptor beta chains drawn from one sample of a study of shared clonotypes between healthy human individuals. TCRdb's copy holds only in-frame clones and misses some; the assay was immunoSEQ multiplex PCR. The sample comprises about 2 million clones, about 95% of which are singletons, and 1.2% rests with the top ten. The source material was naive CD8+ T cells sorted from blood. Receptors originate from a young man in good health. Both conserved end residues are part of each CDR3. The order of the fields is V gene, D gene, clone size, J gene, CDR3 DNA, CDR3 protein. A D gene is named only where the DNA matches it firmly. A clone size is listed for some rows: how often the clone was seen (once, few, many), or a class if it is expanded.

TRBV18,-,-,TRBJ2-7,TGTGCCAGCTCACACCCCCGACAGGAACGCTACGAGCAGTACTTC,CASSHPRQERYEQYF
TRBV5-4,-,-,TRBJ2-7,TGTGCCAGCAGCCTAGGCGATGGGGCGGCGTCCTACGAGCAGTACTTC,CASSLGDGAASYEQYF
TRBV18,TRBD1,-,TRBJ1-2,TGTGCCAGCTCACCCGGGACAGGCCGGGAGGATGGCTACACCTTC,CASSPGTGREDGYTF
TRBV6-5,-,-,TRBJ2-7,TGTGCCAGCAGTTACGACTTTACCTACGAGCAGTACTTC,CASSYDFTYEQYF
TRBV5-6,-,-,TRBJ2-7,TGTGCCAGCAGCAGCGCGGACAGAACCTACGAGCAGTACTTC,CASSSADRTYEQYF
TRBV7-9,-,-,TRBJ2-1,TGTGCCAGCAGCTTAACGGGAGAGAATGAGCAGTTCTTC,CASSLTGENEQFF
TRBV9,TRBD1,-,TRBJ2-3,TGTGCCAGCAGTCCTACTTGGGACAGGGCCACAGATACGCAGTATTTT,CASSPTWDRATDTQYF
TRBV11-2,TRBD1,once,TRBJ1-1,TGTGCCAGTACAGGGGAGCTGAACACTGAAGCTTTCTTT,CASTGELNTEAFF
TRBV9,-,-,TRBJ2-3,TGTGCCAGCAGCGTAGCGTGGCAGTCGGGGGATACGCAGTATTTT,CASSVAWQSGDTQYF
TRBV10-2,-,-,TRBJ2-5,TGCGCCAGCAGTGCTCTTACCGGAGAGACCCAGTACTTC,CASSALTGETQYF
TRBV21-1,-,-,TRBJ1-2,TGTGCCAGCAGCAAAAGACCCGGGACAGGGGACACTAACTATGGCTACACCTTC,CASSKRPGTGDTNYGYTF
TRBV30,-,-,TRBJ1-1,TGTGCCTGGAGTGTATTCGGGGGATTAGCTGAAGCTTTCTTT,CAWSVFGGLAEAFF
TRBV7-9,-,-,TRBJ1-2,TGTGCCAGCAGCCCAGGGGTAATAGTCTATGGCTACACCTTC,CASSPGVIVYGYTF
TRBV13,TRBD2,-,TRBJ2-1,TGTGCCAGCAGCTGGGGGACTAGCGGGGACTACAATGAGCAGTTCTTC,CASSWGTSGDYNEQFF
TRBV30,-,-,TRBJ1-1,TGTGCCTACTCGAATTACCGCGGAATGAGCACTGAAGCTTTCTTT,CAYSNYRGMSTEAFF
TRBV4-1,-,-,TRBJ1-3,TGCGCCAGCAGCTATGACAGGAACTCTGGAAACACCATATATTTT,CASSYDRNSGNTIYF
TRBV7-3,-,-,TRBJ1-2,TGTGCCAGCAGCTTAAAGGGTCAGGGTAACTATGGCTACACCTTC,CASSLKGQGNYGYTF
TRBV19,TRBD2,-,TRBJ2-3,TGTGCCAGTAGTATGGCACTAGCGGGGTTGGATACGCAGTATTTT,CASSMALAGLDTQYF
TRBV13,-,-,TRBJ2-7,TGTGCCAGCAGCCCCCCTATCTCAGGGCGACTCTACGAGCAGTACTTC,CASSPPISGRLYEQYF
TRBV6-1,TRBD2,-,TRBJ2-7,TGTGCCAGCAGTGAAACTAGCGGGAGGACCGCTACCTACGAGCAGTACTTC,CASSETSGRTATYEQYF
TRBV7-9,TRBD1,-,TRBJ2-5,TGTGCCAGCAGCTCACCGGGACAGGGAAGGTGGGAGACCCAGTACTTC,CASSSPGQGRWETQYF
TRBV6-8,TRBD1,-,TRBJ1-5,TGTGCCAGCAGGGGGACAGGGGGCTGCAATCAGCCCCAGCATTTT,CASRGTGGCNQPQHF
TRBV11-2,TRBD1,-,TRBJ2-2,TGTGCCAGCAGCTTCCCGAAAGACAGGGGGCCGAACACCGGGGAGCTGTTTTTT,CASSFPKDRGPNTGELFF
TRBV7-2,TRBD1,-,TRBJ1-1,TGTGCCAGCAGCTTAGACCACAGGGGGCTACAAGACACTGAAGCTTTCTTT,CASSLDHRGLQDTEAFF
TRBV4-3,TRBD2,-,TRBJ2-2,TGCGCCAGCAGCCAAGCGCTAGCGGGAGGGACCGGGGAGCTGTTTTTT,CASSQALAGGTGELFF
TRBV5-1,-,-,TRBJ2-7,TGCGCCAGCAGCCCCGTGGTCCACGGGGCAAACTACGAGCAGTACTTC,CASSPVVHGANYEQYF
TRBV4-3,-,-,TRBJ1-5,TGCGCCAGCAGCCAGGGGACTCGTCGGCCCCAGCATTTT,CASSQGTRRPQHF
TRBV19,-,-,TRBJ2-2,TGTGCCAGTAGTGGTGGGGCGGAGCTGTTTTTT,CASSGGAELFF
TRBV7-9,-,-,TRBJ1-1,TGTGCCAGCAGCTTATGGCAGGGCCTGAACACTGAAGCTTTCTTT,CASSLWQGLNTEAFF
TRBV7-9,TRBD1,-,TRBJ2-7,TGTGCCAGCAGCCCGACAGGGGGCCCGTCCTACGAGCAGCACTTC,CASSPTGGPSYEQHF
TRBV9,TRBD1,-,TRBJ1-4,TGTGCCAGCAGCCCAGGGGGGACTAATGAAAAACTGTTTTTT,CASSPGGTNEKLFF
TRBV27,TRBD2,-,TRBJ2-3,TGTGCCAGCAACTCCTATAGCGGGGCCGCAGATACGCAGTATTTT,CASNSYSGAADTQYF
TRBV4-1,-,-,TRBJ2-7,TGCGCCAGCAGCCAACGGGACCCCTCCTACGAGCAGTACTTC,CASSQRDPSYEQYF
TRBV9,-,-,TRBJ2-1,TGTGCCAGCAGCGCCGACTACCGCAATGAGCAGTTCTTC,CASSADYRNEQFF
TRBV30,TRBD1,-,TRBJ1-2,TGTGCCTGGAGTGGACAGGGGCCGGGCTATGGCTACACCTTC,CAWSGQGPGYGYTF
TRBV5-6,TRBD1,-,TRBJ2-2,TGTGCCAGCAGCTCGGACAGGGGGCCTATCGGGGAGCTGTTTTTT,CASSSDRGPIGELFF
TRBV27,-,-,TRBJ1-5,TGTGCCAGCAGTTACGGACTCAATCAGCCCCAGCATTTT,CASSYGLNQPQHF